The rows below give T cell receptor beta chains drawn from one sample of a study of CD8 T cells in ankylosing spondylitis. Each CDR3 protein is one row after TCRdb ran MiXCR on the 5' RACE reads. The sample consists of roughly 180,000 distinct CDR3 sequences, 9.8% of them appearing once. Sequencing input: blood, either unsorted or a sorted T cell fraction (not recorded which). Receptor source: a female donor with ankylosing spondylitis or in good health (not recorded which). The CDR3 runs from the conserved cysteine through the conserved F or W. D genes are given only for firm matches. Some rows have no size entry. The others give once, few or many, or a class for an expanded clone.

clone_size: -; j_call: TRBJ2-2; v_call: TRBV25-1; d_call: -; cdr3_aa: CASHTANTGELFF; cdr3_nt: TGTGCCAGCCACACGGCGAACACCGGGGAGCTGTTTTTT
clone_size: many; j_call: TRBJ2-3; v_call: TRBV15; d_call: -; cdr3_aa: CATSTHKTSTDTQYF; cdr3_nt: TGTGCCACCAGCACGCACAAAACTAGCACAGATACGCAGTATTTT
clone_size: many; j_call: TRBJ2-1; v_call: TRBV29-1; d_call: TRBD2; cdr3_aa: CSVEVSLAGTYNEQFF; cdr3_nt: TGCAGCGTTGAAGTCAGCCTAGCGGGTACTTACAATGAGCAGTTCTTC
clone_size: few; j_call: TRBJ2-1; v_call: TRBV5-6; d_call: -; cdr3_aa: CASSFEFEAYNEQFF; cdr3_nt: TGTGCCAGCAGCTTTGAATTTGAGGCCTACAATGAGCAGTTCTTC
clone_size: -; j_call: TRBJ2-7; v_call: TRBV27; d_call: -; cdr3_aa: CASGSGGYEQYF; cdr3_nt: TGTGCCAGCGGCTCCGGGGGCTACGAGCAGTACTTC
clone_size: many; j_call: TRBJ1-1; v_call: TRBV5-1; d_call: TRBD1; cdr3_aa: CATRQGNTEAFF; cdr3_nt: TGCGCCACCCGACAGGGGAACACTGAAGCTTTCTTT
clone_size: -; j_call: TRBJ2-3; v_call: TRBV7-9; d_call: TRBD2; cdr3_aa: CASSLARGGRTDTQYF; cdr3_nt: TGTGCCAGCAGCTTAGCGCGCGGGGGAAGGACAGATACGCAGTATTTT
clone_size: many; j_call: TRBJ2-1; v_call: TRBV12-3/TRBV12-4; d_call: TRBD2; cdr3_aa: CASSKGLAGNEQFF; cdr3_nt: TGTGCCAGCAGTAAGGGACTAGCGGGAAATGAGCAGTTCTTC
clone_size: few; j_call: TRBJ1-1; v_call: TRBV7-2; d_call: TRBD1; cdr3_aa: CASSLGQGGIAEAFF; cdr3_nt: TGTGCCAGCAGCTTAGGTCAGGGGGGCATCGCTGAAGCTTTCTTT
clone_size: many; j_call: TRBJ2-3; v_call: TRBV11-2; d_call: -; cdr3_aa: CASSPPTDTQYF; cdr3_nt: TGTGCCAGCAGCCCTCCTACAGATACGCAGTATTTT
clone_size: few; j_call: TRBJ2-1; v_call: TRBV14; d_call: TRBD2; cdr3_aa: CASSQHSGAGASSSYNEQFF; cdr3_nt: TGTGCCAGCAGCCAACACTCCGGAGCGGGAGCTTCTAGCTCCTACAATGAGCAGTTCTTC
clone_size: -; j_call: TRBJ2-1; v_call: TRBV19; d_call: -; cdr3_aa: CASSIRDYNEQFF; cdr3_nt: TGTGCCAGTAGCATTAGGGACTACAATGAGCAGTTCTTC
clone_size: few; j_call: TRBJ2-1; v_call: TRBV15; d_call: -; cdr3_aa: CATSREVHNEQFF; cdr3_nt: TGTGCCACCAGCAGGGAGGTTCACAATGAGCAGTTCTTC
clone_size: many; j_call: TRBJ1-2; v_call: TRBV20-1; d_call: -; cdr3_aa: CSAQGRGANYGYTF; cdr3_nt: TGCAGTGCGCAGGGCCGGGGGGCTAACTATGGCTACACCTTC
clone_size: many; j_call: TRBJ2-7; v_call: TRBV27; d_call: -; cdr3_aa: CASSYQFGYEQYF; cdr3_nt: TGTGCCAGCAGTTATCAGTTCGGGTACGAGCAGTACTTC
clone_size: many; j_call: TRBJ2-3; v_call: TRBV27; d_call: -; cdr3_aa: CASSIKFAFTDTQYF; cdr3_nt: TGTGCCAGCAGTATCAAGTTCGCATTCACAGATACGCAGTATTTT
clone_size: -; j_call: TRBJ2-1; v_call: TRBV5-4; d_call: -; cdr3_aa: CASSLHPGLGPNNEQFF; cdr3_nt: TGTGCCAGCAGCTTGCACCCGGGACTGGGACCTAACAATGAGCAGTTCTTC
clone_size: -; j_call: TRBJ2-7; v_call: TRBV7-2; d_call: TRBD2; cdr3_aa: CASSTVAGSYEQYF; cdr3_nt: TGTGCCAGCAGCACCGTAGCGGGATCCTACGAGCAGTACTTC
clone_size: -; j_call: TRBJ1-5; v_call: TRBV7-8; d_call: -; cdr3_aa: CASSSRYRDPVNQPQHF; cdr3_nt: TGTGCCAGCAGCTCGAGATACCGGGACCCTGTCAATCAGCCCCAGCATTTT
clone_size: few; j_call: TRBJ2-1; v_call: TRBV12-3/TRBV12-4; d_call: TRBD2; cdr3_aa: CASSPGLAGSTYNEQFF; cdr3_nt: TGTGCCAGCAGTCCAGGACTAGCGGGTTCAACCTACAATGAGCAGTTCTTC
clone_size: many; j_call: TRBJ2-3; v_call: TRBV20-1; d_call: -; cdr3_aa: CSARTVLSSTDTQYF; cdr3_nt: TGCAGTGCTAGGACGGTCCTTTCTAGCACAGATACGCAGTATTTT
clone_size: many; j_call: TRBJ2-3; v_call: TRBV4-3; d_call: -; cdr3_aa: CASSQGRGPDTQYF; cdr3_nt: TGCGCCAGCAGCCAAGGCAGGGGCCCAGATACGCAGTATTTT
clone_size: -; j_call: TRBJ1-2; v_call: TRBV9; d_call: TRBD1; cdr3_aa: CASSVAPDRGDYGYTF; cdr3_nt: TGTGCCAGCAGCGTAGCCCCGGACAGGGGGGACTATGGCTACACCTTC
clone_size: few; j_call: TRBJ1-1; v_call: TRBV7-2; d_call: TRBD1; cdr3_aa: CASSSGQEAFF; cdr3_nt: TGTGCCAGCAGCTCGGGACAGGAAGCTTTCTTT
clone_size: -; j_call: TRBJ1-1; v_call: TRBV10-2; d_call: -; cdr3_aa: CASSESTVNTEAFF; cdr3_nt: TGCGCCAGCAGTGAGTCCACGGTGAACACTGAAGCTTTCTTT